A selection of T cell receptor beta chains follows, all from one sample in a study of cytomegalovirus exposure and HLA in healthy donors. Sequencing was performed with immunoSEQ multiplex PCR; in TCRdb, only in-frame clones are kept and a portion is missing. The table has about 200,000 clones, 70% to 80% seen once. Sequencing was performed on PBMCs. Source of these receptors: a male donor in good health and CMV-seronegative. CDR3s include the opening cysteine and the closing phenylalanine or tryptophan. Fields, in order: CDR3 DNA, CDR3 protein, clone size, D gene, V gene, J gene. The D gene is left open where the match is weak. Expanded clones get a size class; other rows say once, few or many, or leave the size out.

DNA: TGTGCTAGCAGCGGAGAGGTGGGCAGGGCATACACCGGGGAGCTGTTTTTT
CDR3: CASSGEVGRAYTGELFF
size: -
D: -
V: TRBV7-7
J: TRBJ2-2

DNA: TGTGCCAGCAGTCCCAGGGCGGGGTCCTACGAGCAGTACTTC
CDR3: CASSPRAGSYEQYF
size: -
D: -
V: TRBV28
J: TRBJ2-7

DNA: TGTGCCAGCTTTCAGGGGCCAGGGGCCAACGTCCTGACTTTC
CDR3: CASFQGPGANVLTF
size: -
D: -
V: TRBV18
J: TRBJ2-6

DNA: TGTGCCAGCAGCTTGACAGGGAAGGAAGCTTTCTTT
CDR3: CASSLTGKEAFF
size: -
D: TRBD1
V: TRBV7-9
J: TRBJ1-1

DNA: TGTGCCAGCTCACCCTCGTCGTTTAGCGGGAATTTAAGGACCGGGGAGCTGTTTTTT
CDR3: CASSPSSFSGNLRTGELFF
size: once
D: TRBD2
V: TRBV18
J: TRBJ2-2

DNA: TGCGCCAGCAGCTCTTCCGGGACTAGCGGGATCCGGGATACGCAGTATTTT
CDR3: CASSSSGTSGIRDTQYF
size: once
D: TRBD2
V: TRBV5-1
J: TRBJ2-3

DNA: TGCGCCAGCAGTGAGTCAGGCAGGGGCTACGAGCAGTACTTC
CDR3: CASSESGRGYEQYF
size: -
D: -
V: TRBV10-1
J: TRBJ2-7

DNA: TGTGCCAGCTCACCCGGGGGGGACCTGAACACCGGGGAGCTGTTTTTT
CDR3: CASSPGGDLNTGELFF
size: -
D: TRBD2
V: TRBV18
J: TRBJ2-2

DNA: TGCGCCAGCAGCTTGGGGGACAGCGCTGGAAACACCATATATTTT
CDR3: CASSLGDSAGNTIYF
size: -
D: TRBD1
V: TRBV5-1
J: TRBJ1-3

DNA: TGTGCCAGTACCACTCTCGGCAGGCTGGCTAACACTGAAGCTTTCTTT
CDR3: CASTTLGRLANTEAFF
size: -
D: -
V: TRBV19
J: TRBJ1-1

DNA: TGCGCCAGCAGCCAAGATGCTCTAGCGGGATCCGAGCAGTACTTC
CDR3: CASSQDALAGSEQYF
size: -
D: TRBD2
V: TRBV4-1
J: TRBJ2-7

DNA: TGTGCCAGCAGCCGCCCGGGACAGGGGCCTAACTATGGCTACACCTTC
CDR3: CASSRPGQGPNYGYTF
size: -
D: TRBD1
V: TRBV27
J: TRBJ1-2

DNA: TGTGCCAGCAGCTTACAGGGTTTGGAGACCCAGTACTTC
CDR3: CASSLQGLETQYF
size: few
D: -
V: TRBV7-8
J: TRBJ2-5

DNA: TGTTCCAGCAGCTTAGCCAACGGACTGCACTCCTACGAGCAGTACTTC
CDR3: CSSSLANGLHSYEQYF
size: few
D: -
V: TRBV7-9
J: TRBJ2-7

DNA: TGCGCCAGCAGCTTGGCCTGGGACAGTATCTACGAGCAGTACTTC
CDR3: CASSLAWDSIYEQYF
size: -
D: TRBD1
V: TRBV5-1
J: TRBJ2-7

DNA: TGTGCCAGCAGCTTGAAGGGCAGGGGACCCTACGAGCAGTACTTC
CDR3: CASSLKGRGPYEQYF
size: -
D: -
V: TRBV5-4
J: TRBJ2-7

DNA: TGTGCCAGCAGCCTCCGGGGGGCGAGTTTCAATGAGCAGTTCTTC
CDR3: CASSLRGASFNEQFF
size: few
D: -
V: TRBV5-4
J: TRBJ2-1

DNA: TGTGCCAGCAGCCCCCTAGCGGTTGACCAAGAGACCCAGTACTTC
CDR3: CASSPLAVDQETQYF
size: -
D: TRBD2
V: TRBV7-2
J: TRBJ2-5

DNA: TGTGCCAGCTCACCGGCGTCAGCGGGAGGGATCGAGCAGTACTTC
CDR3: CASSPASAGGIEQYF
size: -
D: TRBD2
V: TRBV18
J: TRBJ2-7

DNA: TGTGCCAGCAGTGACCTTATTGGGGACAATGAAGCTTTCTTT
CDR3: CASSDLIGDNEAFF
size: -
D: -
V: TRBV2
J: TRBJ1-1

DNA: TGTGCTTTCTTAACTAGGGGGGGAAACACCATATATTTT
CDR3: CAFLTRGGNTIYF
size: -
D: -
V: TRBV30
J: TRBJ1-3

DNA: TGCGCCAGCAGCTTGGAAACTAGTGGGGTCCGCGAGCAGTACTTC
CDR3: CASSLETSGVREQYF
size: -
D: -
V: TRBV5-1
J: TRBJ2-7

DNA: TGTGCCAGCAGCAAAGGGACAGGGGGATCCTATAATTCACCCCTCCACTTT
CDR3: CASSKGTGGSYNSPLHF
size: -
D: TRBD1
V: TRBV7-8
J: TRBJ1-6

DNA: TGTGCCACCAGCAGAGAGGGGACTAGGAGCACAGATACGCAGTATTTT
CDR3: CATSREGTRSTDTQYF
size: few
D: TRBD2
V: TRBV15
J: TRBJ2-3

DNA: TGTGCCAGCAGCCCAGGACTGGGCGGCGGGGAGCTGTTTTTT
CDR3: CASSPGLGGGELFF
size: -
D: -
V: TRBV5-4
J: TRBJ2-2

DNA: TGTGCCAGCAGCTTGGGGGGGACAGAAAATCAGCCCCAGCATTTT
CDR3: CASSLGGTENQPQHF
size: -
D: TRBD1
V: TRBV5-4
J: TRBJ1-5

DNA: TGTTCCAGCAGCTTAGAACTCGGCGGTCCCTCCTACGAGCAGTACTTC
CDR3: CSSSLELGGPSYEQYF
size: -
D: -
V: TRBV7-9
J: TRBJ2-7

DNA: TGTGCCAGCAGCTTAGCGGGCGGGAGGGACTACACAGATACGCAGTATTTT
CDR3: CASSLAGGRDYTDTQYF
size: -
D: TRBD2
V: TRBV11-3
J: TRBJ2-3

DNA: TGTGCCAGCAGTTCACCCGGGGATCAGCCCCAGCATTTT
CDR3: CASSSPGDQPQHF
size: once
D: -
V: TRBV7-2
J: TRBJ1-5

DNA: TGCGCCAGCAGCCAAGATCTTAGACAGGGTAGCGAAGCTTTCTTT
CDR3: CASSQDLRQGSEAFF
size: -
D: TRBD1
V: TRBV4-1
J: TRBJ1-1

DNA: TGTGCCAGCAGTCAAGGGTCTAGCGGGTACGAGCAGTACTTC
CDR3: CASSQGSSGYEQYF
size: -
D: TRBD2
V: TRBV28
J: TRBJ2-7

DNA: TGCGCCAGCAGCCATAGACATGACCTGTCCTACGAGCAGTACTTC
CDR3: CASSHRHDLSYEQYF
size: once
D: -
V: TRBV4-1
J: TRBJ2-7

DNA: TGTGCCAGCTCACCATCTAGCGGGAGGGTAACTAGCACAGATACGCAGTATTTT
CDR3: CASSPSSGRVTSTDTQYF
size: -
D: TRBD2
V: TRBV18
J: TRBJ2-3

DNA: TGCGCCAGCAGCCACCCGACGGGACTAGCGGGAGGGCCGTTTGGAGATACGCAGTATTTT
CDR3: CASSHPTGLAGGPFGDTQYF
size: -
D: TRBD2
V: TRBV4-1
J: TRBJ2-3

DNA: TGTGCCAGCAATGTAGGGGGTTTCGGCGAGCAGTACTTC
CDR3: CASNVGGFGEQYF
size: few
D: -
V: TRBV27
J: TRBJ2-7

DNA: TGTGCCAGCAGCATAACAGGGGTAACCTACGAGCAGTACTTC
CDR3: CASSITGVTYEQYF
size: -
D: TRBD1
V: TRBV11-1
J: TRBJ2-7

DNA: TGTGCCTGGAGTGGCTATACCTCCTACGAGCAGTACTTC
CDR3: CAWSGYTSYEQYF
size: -
D: -
V: TRBV30
J: TRBJ2-7

DNA: TGCAGCGTTGACCAGGTGGAAGGCTACACCTTC
CDR3: CSVDQVEGYTF
size: once
D: -
V: TRBV29-1
J: TRBJ1-2

DNA: TGTGCCAGCAGATATACGCAGGTCGGGCAGTACTTC
CDR3: CASRYTQVGQYF
size: -
D: -
V: TRBV6-5
J: TRBJ2-7

DNA: TGCGCCAGCAGCTTTGATGAGGACACTGAAGCTTTCTTT
CDR3: CASSFDEDTEAFF
size: few
D: -
V: TRBV5-1
J: TRBJ1-1

DNA: TGTGCCAGCAGGCGACAGGGAGTCAATGAGCAGTTCTTC
CDR3: CASRRQGVNEQFF
size: -
D: TRBD1
V: TRBV28
J: TRBJ2-1

DNA: TGTGCCAGCAGTGAAGCTAGCGGGAGGGCCAATGAGCAGTTCTTC
CDR3: CASSEASGRANEQFF
size: -
D: TRBD2
V: TRBV6-1
J: TRBJ2-1

DNA: TGTGCCAGCAGCGGCGGTTGGGACAGCGGAGATACGCAGTATTTT
CDR3: CASSGGWDSGDTQYF
size: -
D: TRBD1
V: TRBV7-6
J: TRBJ2-3

DNA: TGCGCCAGCAGGGTAGCGGGCCTGAGCTCCTACGAGCAGTACTTC
CDR3: CASRVAGLSSYEQYF
size: -
D: TRBD2
V: TRBV5-1
J: TRBJ2-7

DNA: TGTGCCAGCTTGATGTCGGGGTTTGGGGGCTACACCTTC
CDR3: CASLMSGFGGYTF
size: once
D: -
V: TRBV2
J: TRBJ1-2

DNA: TGCGCCAGCAGTTACTCTGGAACAGGGGGCCAGGATACGCAGTATTTT
CDR3: CASSYSGTGGQDTQYF
size: -
D: TRBD1
V: TRBV6-5
J: TRBJ2-3

DNA: TGTGCCAGCAGCTTAGCTTTCCACGAGCAGTACTTC
CDR3: CASSLAFHEQYF
size: -
D: -
V: TRBV11-2
J: TRBJ2-7